This T cell receptor beta chain was observed in a study of blood T cell repertoires in COVID-19. Study at large: Nucleic acid was either cDNA or gDNA, and it came from T cells, B-cell-depleted T cells, or PBMCs.

Trimming took off 5 bases at V and 3 bases at J, with 10 bases between the two ends. CDR3 size: 13 residues. This clone was seen a single time. Per the original methods: Quantification of nucleated cells was approximated via reference gene primer amplification. Repertoires were generated with immunoSEQ multiplex PCR, while TCRdb's copy carries only in-frame clones and drops some. The V and J calls and clone size are taken from that table; D and trimming were inferred from the DNA. The sample yields about 280,000 clones, about 82% seen once. The sequence derives from a middle-aged man with active or convalescent COVID-19. Sequencing was performed on peripheral blood. This sequence joins TRBV12-3 or TRBV12-4 and TRBJ1-1; the D is unclear. The CDR3, as DNA: TGTGCCAGCAGTGTCGGGAGGGACACTGAAGCTTTCTTT. Translation: CASSVGRDTEAFF.